One sample yielded the 16 T cell receptor beta chains listed below, sequenced in a study of T cells in Graves' hyperthyroidism and ophthalmopathy. What was amplified from RNA transcripts were TCR beta CDR3 regions. First-round RT-PCR of the TCR CDR3 relied on the HTBI primer set. TCRdb re-called the multiplex PCR reads through MiXCR, storing one row per CDR3 protein. Here the sample spans 380,000 or so distinct CDR3 sequences, over 11% being singletons. Sequenced material: blood. These receptors were taken from a woman aged 25 to 39 with Graves' hyperthyroidism.

This clonotype was observed many times. V is TRBV11-2 and J is TRBJ2-3, with 12 bases lining up with TRBD2. The CDR3 extends over 19 amino acids. J gave up 2 bases and V 5 bases, and 14 bases lay outside the gene matches. The germline CDR1 and CDR2 sequences are SGHAT and FQNNGV. CDR3 nucleotide sequence: TGTGCCAGCAGCCCGGGGCGTTGGACTAGCGGGAAAGTCACAGATACGCAGTATTTT. As protein: CASSPGRWTSGKVTDTQYF.

This clonotype showed up many times. V usage is TRBV13 and J usage is TRBJ2-7; 7 bases align to TRBD1. The CDR3 spans 15 residues. The germline CDR1 and CDR2 sequences are PRHDT and FYEKMQ (reference sequence). Trimming removed 0 bases from V and 4 bases from J; junction bases left unmatched: 6. The CDR3 region is CASSLGYRGFYEQYF. CDR3 sequence (DNA): TGTGCCAGCAGCTTAGGATACAGGGGTTTTTACGAGCAGTACTTC.

This clonotype was seen only a few times. This chain joins TRBV27 and TRBJ1-6; no reliable D call. The V gene lost 8 bases and the J gene lost 9 bases, with 17 bases spanning the gap. CDR1 and CDR2 (germline): MNHEY, SMNVEV (reference sequence). The CDR3 totals 14 residues. The CDR3 is CASGVRVFGSPLHF. DNA for the CDR3: TGTGCCAGCGGGGTAAGGGTGTTTGGTTCACCCCTCCACTTT.

In its sample, this clonotype was seen many times. J is TRBJ2-1 and V is TRBV7-3; the D is unclear. Trimming removed 0 bases from V and 5 bases from J, with 5 bases in between. The CDR3 totals 13 residues. Germline assignment: CDR1 SGHTA and CDR2 FQGTGA. Here the CDR3 reads CASSLTGHNEQFF. In DNA, the CDR3 is TGTGCCAGCAGCTTAACAGGGCACAATGAGCAGTTCTTC.

This clonotype was seen only a few times. V usage is TRBV2 and J usage is TRBJ2-7; TRBD2 aligns across 7 bases. This CDR3 spans 12 amino acids. Germline CDR1 is SNHLY and CDR2 is FYNNEI. V gave up 8 bases and J gave up 4 bases; unmatched junction bases: 5. The CDR3 is CASGGSVYEQYF. Here the CDR3 DNA reads TGTGCCAGCGGCGGGAGCGTATACGAGCAGTACTTC.

The chain uses TRBV6-1 and TRBJ1-5, with 7 bases lining up with TRBD1. The V gene's germline CDR1 is MNHNS and CDR2 SASEGT. V was pared by 8 bases and J by 3 bases, with 7 bases of the junction left unmatched. This CDR3 comprises 14 residues. The CDR3 DNA sequence: TGTGCCAGCGAGGGGGACAGAGTCAATCAGCCCCAGCATTTT. It encodes CASEGDRVNQPQHF.

This clonotype was counted between two and nine times. The genes are TRBV7-3 and TRBJ2-3; tentative D call: TRBD2 (6 bases). With 6 bases removed from V and 4 bases from J, the gap between germline ends came to 14 bases. The CDR3 is 14 amino acids. Germline assignment: CDR1 SGHTA and CDR2 FQGTGA. In nucleotides, the CDR3 is TGTGCCAGCAGTCGTACCGGGACTGCAGATACGCAGTATTTT. As protein: CASSRTGTADTQYF.

In this sample, this clonotype turned up a few times. The rearrangement joins TRBV14 to TRBJ1-1; D is possibly TRBD1 (5 bases). The CDR3 spans 17 residues. V shed 0 bases and J shed 0 bases, with 14 bases lying between them. In germline, CDR1 is SGHDN, CDR2 FVKESK. This CDR3 is CASSQEGTGTLNTEAFF. The CDR3 region has the DNA TGTGCCAGCAGCCAAGAGGGGACGGGGACTTTGAACACTGAAGCTTTCTTT.

Only a few counts were recorded for this clonotype. The chain joins TRBV6-2 or TRBV6-3 to TRBJ2-3; 8 bases line up with TRBD2. The trim removed 8 bases at V and 4 bases at J, leaving 11 bases unmatched. Germline V CDR1 and CDR2: MNHEY, SVGEGT. This CDR3 is 15 amino acids long. CDR3 residues: CASRKAGEWSDTQYF. CDR3 in DNA: TGTGCCAGCCGGAAAGCGGGAGAGTGGTCAGATACGCAGTATTTT.

The chain employs TRBV19 and TRBJ2-3, with 8 positions matching TRBD2. Unmatched junction bases numbered 17, after V lost 5 bases and J lost 7 bases. This CDR3 comprises 17 residues. Germline lookup yields CDR1 LNHDA and CDR2 SQIVND (reference sequence). The CDR3 is CASSPQGLREASNTQYF. The CDR3 coding sequence is TGTGCCAGTAGTCCTCAAGGGTTGCGGGAGGCCTCTAATACGCAGTATTTT.

The table lists this clonotype with many counts. This chain joins TRBV27 and TRBJ2-3, with no clear D. CDR1 MNHEY and CDR2 SMNVEV come from the germline V gene (reference sequence). The CDR3 is 14 amino acids. The V gene lost 3 bases and the J gene lost 2 bases, with 9 bases spanning the gap. In DNA form, the CDR3 reads TGTGCCAGCAGTTTGTTGTCCTTCACAGATACGCAGTATTTT. Its protein is CASSLLSFTDTQYF.

This clonotype was seen ten or more times. The rearrangement joins TRBV12-3 or TRBV12-4 to TRBJ1-2; D may be TRBD1 (5 bases). This CDR3 has 15 amino acids. The V and J ends lost 3 bases and 3 bases respectively, with 14 bases between them. CDR3: CASSFGAQGDYGYTF. The CDR3 DNA follows: TGTGCCAGCAGTTTCGGGGCCCAGGGAGACTATGGCTACACCTTC.

The chain carries TRBV28 and TRBJ2-4, with D tentatively TRBD1 or TRBD2 (5 bases each). In germline, CDR1 is MDHEN, CDR2 SYDVKM. With 9 bases removed from V and 0 bases from J, the gap between germline ends came to 12 bases. The CDR3 is 14 amino acids. The CDR3 nucleotides are TGTGCCAGTGGGGGTTATTTAGCCAAAAACATTCAGTACTTC. Residues: CASGGYLAKNIQYF.

This clonotype was observed a handful of times. This chain connects TRBV6-6 to TRBJ2-7; no firm D call. The CDR3 has 17 residues. V was trimmed by 0 bases and J by 6 bases, leaving 21 bases between them. Germline lookup yields CDR1 MNHNY and CDR2 SVGAGI (reference sequence). CDR3 amino acids: CASSYSKFSESRFEQYF. The CDR3 region has the DNA TGTGCCAGCAGTTACTCGAAGTTTTCCGAAAGCCGGTTCGAGCAGTACTTC.

The rearrangement joins TRBV19 to TRBJ1-2; no clear D. V was cut by 2 bases and J by 8 bases, with 12 bases left in between. The CDR3 runs 13 residues. CDR1 is LNHDA, CDR2 SQIVND, per germline (reference sequence). The DNA of the CDR3 is TGTGCCAGTAGTATACGGGCTCTCGGGGGCTACACCTTC. Residues: CASSIRALGGYTF. Full variable domain (remainder filled in from reference TRBV19 and TRBJ1-2): DGGITQSPKYLFRKEGQNVTLSCEQNLNHDAMYWYRQDPGQGLRLIYYSQIVNDFQKGDIAEGYSVSREKKESFPLTVTSAQKNPTAFYLCASSIRALGGYTFGSGTRLTVV.

There are many counts of this clonotype. The CDR3 is CASSSPTATGELFF. Written as DNA, the CDR3 is TGTGCCAGCAGCTCGCCGACGGCCACCGGGGAGCTGTTTTTT. The chain joins TRBV11-2 to TRBJ2-2; D gene ambiguous. V gave up 4 bases and J gave up 4 bases, with 10 bases separating them. The V gene's germline CDR1 is SGHAT and CDR2 FQNNGV. This CDR3 comprises 14 residues.